The sequence of this TCR beta chain was determined in a study of early T cells in non-severe SARS-CoV-2 infection. Whole-study context: Unsorted whole-blood RNA was sequenced in bulk, leaving chains unpaired.

This clonotype appeared many times. Unique molecular identifiers (one per individual cDNA molecule) were attached. TCRdb reanalysed the 5' RACE reads using MiXCR and keeps one entry per CDR3 protein. The sample consists of some 61,000 distinct CDR3 sequences, roughly 8.7% of them appearing once. J lost 0 bases, V lost 2 bases, and 6 bases had no gene match. Germline V gene lookup returns CDR1 KGHSH and CDR2 LQKENI. This CDR3 is 16 amino acids long. The chain joins TRBV18 to TRBJ1-1; 7 nucleotides agree with TRBD1. Sample: whole blood, taken at baseline. The receptor was isolated from an adult who was a healthcare worker with PCR-confirmed SARS-CoV-2 infection or an uninfected control (not recorded which). As DNA, the CDR3 is TGTGCCAGCTCACCATGGGACAGAACAATGAACACTGAAGCTTTCTTT. This gives the protein CASSPWDRTMNTEAFF.